The 29 T cell receptor beta chains presented below share a single source sample, sequenced in a study of control samples from healthy donors and cancer patients. Assay: immunoSEQ multiplex PCR; the TCRdb copy retains only in-frame clones and omits some. The table shows 40,000 to 50,000 clones, with around 70% occurring only once. Sequencing was carried out using formalin-fixed, paraffin-embedded tissue. The receptors were gathered from a male donor with melanoma.

The chain couples TRBV3-1 (or the pseudogene TRBV3-2) to TRBJ2-7, with unresolved D. The germline V and J ends were trimmed by 0 bases and 1 base, with 10 bases remaining between them. The CDR3 sequence is 15 residues long. CDR1 and CDR2 (germline): LGHDT, YNNKEL (reference sequence). The CDR3 region is CASSQDRIRSYEQYF. CDR3 DNA: TGTGCCAGCAGCCAAGACAGGATCAGGTCCTACGAGCAGTACTTC.

This clone was counted between two and nine times. The CDR3 sequence: CASSLDTSLRTQYF. The CDR3 region has the DNA TGTGCCAGCAGCTTAGATACCAGCCTAAGGACCCAGTACTTC. V gene TRBV11-2 combines with J gene TRBJ2-5; D remains ambiguous. Germline assignment: CDR1 SGHAT and CDR2 FQNNGV. The CDR3 is 14 residues long. The germline V and J ends were trimmed by 0 bases and 7 bases, with 12 bases remaining between them.

This clone has only a few counts. This chain links TRBV21-1 with TRBJ2-3. TRBV21-1 is tagged as a pseudogene. The CDR3 extends over 15 amino acids. The CDR3 DNA sequence: TGTGCCAGCAGGCCCGGGGACCGGTGCACAGATACGCAGTATTTT. Protein product: CASRPGDRCTDTQYF.

The chain employs TRBV6-4 and TRBJ2-5; D is unclear. In germline, CDR1 is MRHNA, CDR2 SNTAGT. The CDR3 has 13 amino acids. Between the trimmed V and J ends, which lost 6 bases and 4 bases, there was a span of 12 bases. CDR3 nucleotides: TGTGCCAGCAGCGTTCGTTGGGGAGAGACCCAGTACTTC. It translates to CASSVRWGETQYF.

This clone appeared once. This chain connects TRBV3-1 (or the pseudogene TRBV3-2) to TRBJ2-3; 7 bases are shared with TRBD1. Germline V gives CDR1 LGHDT, CDR2 YNNKEL (reference sequence). There are 16 residues in the CDR3. The junction had 10 bases not matched to a gene; V was cut back by 5 bases and J by 2 bases. CDR3 sequence (DNA): TGTGCCAGCAGCTCGACAGGGTTGGGGACCACAGATACGCAGTATTTT. Its translation is CASSSTGLGTTDTQYF.

Only one count was recorded for this clone. The chain uses TRBV15 and TRBJ1-5, with 7 bases identical to TRBD1. From germline, CDR1 is LNHNV and CDR2 YYDKDF (reference sequence). V was clipped by 2 bases and J by 6 bases; unmatched bases: 4. The length of the CDR3 is 14 residues. DNA for the CDR3: TGTGCCACCAGCAGAAAAGGGGGCGGTCAGCCCCAGCATTTT. Its protein is CATSRKGGGQPQHF.

This chain uses TRBV10-3 with TRBJ1-1; tentative D call: TRBD1 (5 bases). CDR3 length: 14 amino acids. Germline CDR1 ENHRY, CDR2 SYGVKD. V lost 6 bases and J lost 1, with 12 bases in between. The CDR3 is CAIRRLTENTEAFF. CDR3 in DNA: TGTGCCATCAGGCGGCTGACAGAGAACACTGAAGCTTTCTTT.

The chain combines TRBV7-9 with TRBJ2-1; TRBD1 matches at 11 bases. CDR1 and CDR2 (germline): SEHNR, FQNEAQ (reference sequence). The CDR3 consists of 15 residues. The ends lost 1 base at V and 12 bases at J; junction bases unmatched: 8. CDR3 loop: CASSLVGQGGWWQFF. CDR3 bases: TGTGCCAGCAGCTTAGTGGGACAGGGGGGGTGGTGGCAGTTCTTC.

The count of this clone is one. The V gene is TRBV2, the J gene TRBJ2-2; no clear D gene. V was shortened by 6 bases and J by 2 bases, with 13 bases between the two germline ends. From germline, CDR1 is SNHLY and CDR2 FYNNEI. The CDR3 is 15 amino acids. CDR3 sequence reads: CASRGRASNTGELFF. DNA for the CDR3: TGTGCCAGCAGGGGCCGGGCCAGTAACACCGGGGAGCTGTTTTTT.

In the case of this clone: An end of the junction differs from the germline gene, which may be a read error. CDR3: CASTLGQKTYNEQFF. CDR3 coding DNA: TGTGCCAGCACCTTAGGACAGAAGACCTACAATGAGCAGTTCTTC. The gene calls are TRBV11-1 and TRBJ2-1; tentatively, D is TRBD1 (6 bases). CDR3 length: 15 residues. Per the germline V gene, CDR1 is SGHAT and CDR2 is FQDESV (reference sequence).

This clone was counted at least ten times. V usage is TRBV7-7 and J usage is TRBJ2-7; a weak D match, TRBD2 (6 bases). CDR1 SSHAT and CDR2 FNYEAQ come from the germline V gene (reference sequence). V was pared by 5 bases and J by 2 bases, with 25 bases between. The CDR3 length is 18 residues. This CDR3 is CASSPRVRVLGGPYEQYF. The CDR3 DNA sequence: TGTGCCAGCAGCCCAAGAGTAAGGGTGTTGGGGGGACCCTACGAGCAGTACTTC.

The chain has TRBV5-4 and TRBJ1-2; D remains ambiguous. The CDR3 consists of 12 residues. Trimming cost V 4 bases and J 8 bases, with 12 bases left between them. In germline, CDR1 is SGHNT, CDR2 YYREEE (reference sequence). The CDR3 region is CASSVDGIGYTF. CDR3 nucleotides: TGTGCCAGCAGCGTCGATGGGATCGGCTACACCTTC.

This chain links TRBV28 with TRBJ1-1; D perhaps matches TRBD1 (6 bases). The CDR3 consists of 14 residues. Germline CDR1 is MDHEN and CDR2 is SYDVKM. V lost 4 bases, J lost 5 bases, and 14 bases lay in between. This CDR3 reads CASSWGGARTEAFF. CDR3 sequence (DNA): TGTGCCAGCAGTTGGGGGGGCGCTCGGACTGAAGCTTTCTTT.

The V call is TRBV2, the J call TRBJ1-4, with D possibly matching TRBD1 (6 bases). Trimming stripped 5 bases from V and 8 bases from J, with 21 bases between. The CDR3 is 16 residues long. The V gene's germline CDR1 is SNHLY and CDR2 FYNNEI. CDR3 sequence (DNA): TGTGCCAGCAGTAGGTCCGGGGGGACAAGGTTAGAAAAACTGTTTTTT. It encodes CASSRSGGTRLEKLFF.

The V call is TRBV2, the J call TRBJ2-1; no clear D gene. Between the trimmed V and J ends, which lost 3 bases and 2 bases, there was a span of 14 bases. The CDR3 length is 16 residues. Looked up from germline, CDR1 is SNHLY and CDR2 is FYNNEI. This CDR3 is CASSEPPGRTYNEQFF. The CDR3 bases are TGTGCCAGCAGTGAGCCCCCCGGGCGGACCTACAATGAGCAGTTCTTC. Variable domain in full (rest from reference TRBV2 and TRBJ2-1): EPEVTQTPSHQVTQMGQEVILRCVPISNHLYFYWYRQILGQKVEFLVSFYNNEISEKSEIFDDQFSVERPDGSNFTLKIRSTKLEDSAMYFCASSEPPGRTYNEQFFGPGTRLTVL.

The chain couples TRBV9 to TRBJ2-1, with 9 bases fitting TRBD2. Germline CDR1 is SGDLS and CDR2 is YYNGEE. This CDR3 has 16 amino acids. With V trimmed by 0 bases and J by 2 bases, 3 bases remained unmatched. CDR3 residues: CASSVGGGRAYNEQFF. The CDR3 nucleotides are TGTGCCAGCAGCGTAGGAGGCGGGAGGGCCTACAATGAGCAGTTCTTC.

The rearrangement joins TRBV18 to TRBJ2-3, with TRBD1 identical over 10 bases. The V gene end was trimmed by 6 bases and the J gene end by 3 bases; junction bases not matched to a gene: 6. Germline V lookup: CDR1 KGHSH, CDR2 LQKENI. CDR3 length: 15 residues. The CDR3 sequence: CASSKTGGETDTQYF. In DNA form, the CDR3 reads TGTGCCAGCTCTAAGACAGGGGGCGAGACAGATACGCAGTATTTT.

The V call is TRBV4-1, the J call TRBJ1-5, with D possibly TRBD1 on 6 matching bases. The CDR3 has 16 residues. Germline V gene data show CDR1 as MGHRA and CDR2 as YSYEKL. Trimming stripped 0 bases from V and 3 bases from J, with 12 bases between. CDR3 amino acids: CASSQEQGAINQPQHF. In DNA, the CDR3 is TGCGCCAGCAGCCAAGAACAGGGCGCTATCAATCAGCCCCAGCATTTT.

On this clone: A read error may produce the germline difference seen at one junction end. The gene calls are TRBV18 and TRBJ2-7, with D possibly matching TRBD1 (6 bases). The CDR3 covers 12 residues. Per germline, CDR1 KGHSH and CDR2 LQKENI. CDR3 DNA sequence: TGTGCCAGCTCACCACAGGGACAACTTCCTACCTTC. This sequence encodes CASSPQGQLPTF.

The V call is TRBV6-5, the J call TRBJ2-7; 9 nucleotides align to TRBD1. Germline assignment: CDR1 MNHEY and CDR2 SVGAGI. This CDR3 has 14 residues. V shed 6 bases and J 6 bases; nucleotides not matched to a gene: 9. As DNA, the CDR3 is TGTGCCAGCAGCCGACAGGGGGTGGTGGGCGAGCAGTACTTC. Protein sequence: CASSRQGVVGEQYF.

The rearrangement joins TRBV18 to TRBJ2-1, with D perhaps matching TRBD1 (6 bases). The CDR3 extends over 17 amino acids. Germline CDR1 KGHSH, CDR2 LQKENI. Trimming shortened V by 5 bases and J by 0 bases, and 17 bases separated the two germline ends. The CDR3 sequence is CASSTPTGLSSYNEQFF. The CDR3 nucleotides read TGTGCCAGCTCAACCCCGACAGGCCTGAGCTCCTACAATGAGCAGTTCTTC.

The chain is built from TRBV2 and TRBJ1-2; 9 nucleotides match TRBD1. Germline V gene data show CDR1 as SNHLY and CDR2 as FYNNEI. This CDR3 is built from 12 residues. J lost 6 bases, V lost 5 bases, and 1 base had no gene match. The CDR3 nucleotides read TGTGCCAGCAGTAGGACAGGGGATGGCTACACCTTC. This encodes CASSRTGDGYTF.

The genes are TRBV6-5 and TRBJ2-2; a weak D match, TRBD2 (6 bases). V was pared by 2 bases and J by 0 bases, with 10 bases between. The germline gives CDR1 MNHEY, CDR2 SVGAGI. There are 16 residues in the CDR3. CDR3: CASSYGGHTNTGELFF. The CDR3 nucleotides read TGTGCCAGCAGTTACGGAGGGCATACGAACACCGGGGAGCTGTTTTTT.

The rearrangement joins TRBV15 to TRBJ2-2; D gene unclear. Germline V gives CDR1 LNHNV, CDR2 YYDKDF (reference sequence). V dropped 4 bases and J dropped 8 bases, with 14 bases sitting between them. This CDR3 has 14 residues. CDR3 nucleotides: TGTGCCACCAGCAAGAAACAAGGGAAAGGGGAGCTGTTTTTT. It encodes CATSKKQGKGELFF.

The chain is built from TRBV7-2 and TRBJ2-5; 7 bases agree with TRBD1. The V segment lost 2 bases and the J segment 7 bases; nucleotides outside the gene matches: 7. Germline V gene data show CDR1 as SGHTA and CDR2 as FQGNSA. The CDR3 extends over 14 amino acids. CDR3 region: CASSLSQGTGTQYF. CDR3 in DNA: TGTGCCAGCAGCTTATCACAGGGGACGGGGACCCAGTACTTC.

This chain links TRBV11-3 with TRBJ2-3; 7 bases agree with TRBD2. The CDR3 covers 14 residues. Germline CDR1 SGHNT, CDR2 YENEEA. The V segment lost 5 bases and the J segment 1 base; nucleotides outside the gene matches: 3. The CDR3 loop is CASSPGLGTDTQYF. The DNA for the CDR3 is TGTGCCAGCAGCCCCGGACTAGGCACAGATACGCAGTATTTT.

The CDR3 nucleotides read TGTGCCAGTGCAGGGAGCGCGGGCACAGATACGCAGTATTTT. It is translated as CASAGSAGTDTQYF. The genes are TRBV19 and TRBJ2-3; possibly TRBD1 or TRBD2 for D (5 bases each). The CDR3 consists of 14 residues. In germline, CDR1 is LNHDA, CDR2 SQIVND (reference sequence). Trimming stripped 8 bases from V and 1 base from J, with 13 bases between. Full variable domain (outside the CDR3, taken from reference TRBV19 and TRBJ2-3): DGGITQSPKYLFRKEGQNVTLSCEQNLNHDAMYWYRQDPGQGLRLIYYSQIVNDFQKGDIAEGYSVSREKKESFPLTVTSAQKNPTAFYLCASAGSAGTDTQYFGPGTRLTVL.

The V call is TRBV10-2, the J call TRBJ2-5, with D perhaps given as TRBD1 or TRBD2 (6 bases each). Trimming stripped 5 bases from V and 6 bases from J, with 16 bases between. This CDR3 spans 14 amino acids. Germline lookup yields CDR1 WSHSY and CDR2 SAAADI. The CDR3 reads CASSKGRGGKTQYF. The CDR3 nucleotides are TGCGCCAGCAGTAAGGGCAGGGGAGGAAAGACCCAGTACTTC.

The V call is TRBV2, the J call TRBJ1-4; TRBD1 matches 8 bases. This CDR3 is built from 14 residues. Germline CDR1 reads SNHLY; CDR2 reads FYNNEI. V gave up 7 bases and J gave up 8 bases; unmatched junction bases: 9. CDR3 sequence reads: CASIVGQGPEKLFF. CDR3 nucleotide sequence: TGTGCCAGCATAGTCGGACAGGGTCCCGAAAAACTGTTTTTT.